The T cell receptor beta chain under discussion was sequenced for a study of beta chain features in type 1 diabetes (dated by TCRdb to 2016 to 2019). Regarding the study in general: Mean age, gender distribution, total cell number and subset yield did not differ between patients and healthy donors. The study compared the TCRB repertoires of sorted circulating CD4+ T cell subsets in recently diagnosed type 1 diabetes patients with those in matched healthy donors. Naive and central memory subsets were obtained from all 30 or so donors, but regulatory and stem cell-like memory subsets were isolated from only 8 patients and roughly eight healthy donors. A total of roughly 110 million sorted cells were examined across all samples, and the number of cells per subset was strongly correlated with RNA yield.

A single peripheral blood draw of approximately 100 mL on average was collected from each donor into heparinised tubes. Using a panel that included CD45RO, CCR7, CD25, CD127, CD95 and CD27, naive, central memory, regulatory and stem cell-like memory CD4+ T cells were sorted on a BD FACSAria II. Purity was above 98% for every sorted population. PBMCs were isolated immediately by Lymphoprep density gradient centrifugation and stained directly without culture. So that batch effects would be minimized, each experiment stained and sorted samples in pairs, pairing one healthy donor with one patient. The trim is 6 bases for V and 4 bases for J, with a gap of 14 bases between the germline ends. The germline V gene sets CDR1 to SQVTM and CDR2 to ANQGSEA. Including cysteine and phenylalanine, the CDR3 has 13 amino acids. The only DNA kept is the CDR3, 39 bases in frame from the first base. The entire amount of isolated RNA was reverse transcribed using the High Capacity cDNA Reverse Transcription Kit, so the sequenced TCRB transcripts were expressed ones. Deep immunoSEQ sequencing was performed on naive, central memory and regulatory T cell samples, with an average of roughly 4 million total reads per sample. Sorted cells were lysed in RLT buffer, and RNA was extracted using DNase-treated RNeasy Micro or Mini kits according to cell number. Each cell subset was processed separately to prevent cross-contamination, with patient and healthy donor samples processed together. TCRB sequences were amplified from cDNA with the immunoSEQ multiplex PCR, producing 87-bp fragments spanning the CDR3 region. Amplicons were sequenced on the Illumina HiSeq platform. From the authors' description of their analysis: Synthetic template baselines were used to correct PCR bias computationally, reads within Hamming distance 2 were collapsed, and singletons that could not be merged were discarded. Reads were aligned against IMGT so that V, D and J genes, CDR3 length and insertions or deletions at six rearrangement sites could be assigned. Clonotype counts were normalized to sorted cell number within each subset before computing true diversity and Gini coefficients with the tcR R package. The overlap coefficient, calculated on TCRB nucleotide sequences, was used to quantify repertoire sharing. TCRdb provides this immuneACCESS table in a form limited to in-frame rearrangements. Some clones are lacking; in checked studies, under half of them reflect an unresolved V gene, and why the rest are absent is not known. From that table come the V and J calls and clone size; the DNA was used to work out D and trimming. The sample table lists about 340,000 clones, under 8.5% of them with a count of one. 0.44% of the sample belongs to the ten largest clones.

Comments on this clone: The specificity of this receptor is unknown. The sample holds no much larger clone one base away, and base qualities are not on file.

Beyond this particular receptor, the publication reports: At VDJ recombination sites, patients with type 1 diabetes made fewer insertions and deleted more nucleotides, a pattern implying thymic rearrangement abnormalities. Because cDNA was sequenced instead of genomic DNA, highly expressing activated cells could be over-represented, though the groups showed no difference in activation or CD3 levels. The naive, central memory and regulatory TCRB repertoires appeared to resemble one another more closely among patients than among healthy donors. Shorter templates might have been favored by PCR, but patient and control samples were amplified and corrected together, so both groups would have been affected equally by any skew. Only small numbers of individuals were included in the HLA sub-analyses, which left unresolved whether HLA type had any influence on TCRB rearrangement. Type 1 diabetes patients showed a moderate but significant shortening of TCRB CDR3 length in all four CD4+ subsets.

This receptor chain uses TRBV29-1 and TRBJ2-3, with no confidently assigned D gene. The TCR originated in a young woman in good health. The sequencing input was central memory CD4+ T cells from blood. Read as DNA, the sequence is TGCAGCGTCACCACACTCCGGTCAGATACGCAGTATTTT. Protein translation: CSVTTLRSDTQYF.